Listed below are T cell receptor beta chains from one sample, sequenced in a study of T cell changes during pregnancy in multiple sclerosis. Clones were read by immunoSEQ multiplex PCR, and TCRdb kept only the in-frame ones, dropping some. This table holds 19,000 or so clones, 75% to 90% found once. The sample in question was CD8+ T cells from peripheral blood mononuclear cells, obtained after pregnancy. These receptors originate from a female donor in good health, enrolled as a control in a pregnancy study. CDR3s include the opening cysteine and the closing phenylalanine or tryptophan. The order of the fields is J gene, D gene, V gene, clone size, CDR3 protein, CDR3 DNA. D genes are given only for firm matches. Rows give clone size only sometimes, using once, few, many, or a class for an expanded clone.

J: TRBJ1-1; D: NA; V: TRBV19; size: NA; CDR3: CASSEPSRAGAEGTEAFF; DNA: TGTGCCAGTAGCGAACCCTCAAGGGCAGGGGCCGAGGGCACTGAAGCTTTCTTT
J: TRBJ2-1; D: TRBD1; V: TRBV6-1; size: NA; CDR3: CASSEQGAGYLNEQFF; DNA: TGTGCCAGCAGTGAGCAGGGGGCGGGGTATTTGAATGAGCAGTTCTTC
J: TRBJ1-2; D: NA; V: TRBV5-5; size: NA; CDR3: CASSLVQGYGYTF; DNA: TGTGCCAGCAGCTTGGTACAGGGATATGGCTACACCTTC
J: TRBJ1-1; D: NA; V: TRBV27; size: NA; CDR3: CASSLRGEAFF; DNA: TGTGCCAGCAGTTTACGCGGTGAAGCTTTCTTT
J: TRBJ2-6; D: NA; V: TRBV4-2; size: NA; CDR3: CASSQEGGAGANVLTF; DNA: TGTGCCAGCAGCCAAGAAGGCGGGGCAGGGGCCAACGTCCTGACTTTC
J: TRBJ1-4; D: TRBD1; V: TRBV5-4; size: NA; CDR3: CASSWTTFRDRGSQKLFF; DNA: TGTGCCAGCAGCTGGACTACCTTCCGGGACAGGGGGTCCCAAAAACTGTTTTTT
J: TRBJ2-6; D: TRBD1; V: TRBV18; size: once; CDR3: CASSRSLGQGRTGANVLTF; DNA: TGTGCCAGCTCACGTAGTCTGGGACAGGGTAGAACTGGGGCCAACGTCCTGACTTTC
J: TRBJ1-1; D: NA; V: TRBV4-3; size: once; CDR3: CASSRLGAMNTEAFF; DNA: TGCGCCAGCAGCCGTTTAGGGGCCATGAACACTGAAGCTTTCTTT
J: TRBJ2-7; D: NA; V: TRBV29-1; size: NA; CDR3: CSVVQGDYEQYF; DNA: TGCAGCGTTGTACAGGGCGATTACGAGCAGTACTTC
J: TRBJ1-1; D: NA; V: TRBV6-4; size: medium-sized; CDR3: CASSDSMSGAEAFF; DNA: TGTGCCAGCAGTGACTCGATGTCAGGGGCTGAAGCTTTCTTT
J: TRBJ2-7; D: TRBD2; V: TRBV14; size: NA; CDR3: CASSPASGVYEQYF; DNA: TGTGCCAGCAGCCCCGCTAGCGGGGTCTACGAGCAGTACTTC
J: TRBJ2-5; D: NA; V: TRBV4-3; size: NA; CDR3: CASSQEEGNGETQYF; DNA: TGCGCCAGCAGCCAGGAAGAAGGCAACGGGGAGACCCAGTACTTC
J: TRBJ1-2; D: NA; V: TRBV6-5; size: NA; CDR3: CASSYSPRGYGYTF; DNA: TGTGCCAGCAGTTACTCCCCTAGGGGCTATGGCTACACCTTC
J: TRBJ2-7; D: TRBD1; V: TRBV30; size: NA; CDR3: CAWSVGTGVSEQYF; DNA: TGTGCCTGGAGTGTCGGGACAGGGGTATCCGAGCAGTACTTC
J: TRBJ2-3; D: TRBD2; V: TRBV2; size: once; CDR3: CASRLPLLAGEADTQYF; DNA: TGTGCCAGCAGACTCCCCCTACTAGCGGGGGAAGCAGATACGCAGTATTTT
J: TRBJ2-1; D: NA; V: TRBV4-3; size: NA; CDR3: CASSQGQRQKYNEQFF; DNA: TGCGCCAGCAGCCAAGGGCAGAGGCAGAAATACAATGAGCAGTTCTTC
J: TRBJ2-7; D: TRBD1; V: TRBV5-6; size: NA; CDR3: CASSPTGTGGNEQYF; DNA: TGTGCCAGCAGCCCCACCGGGACAGGGGGCAACGAGCAGTACTTC
J: TRBJ2-3; D: NA; V: TRBV7-9; size: NA; CDR3: CASSLLAGTAPDTQYF; DNA: TGTGCCAGCAGCTTATTGGCCGGGACTGCTCCGGATACGCAGTATTTT
J: TRBJ2-1; D: TRBD1; V: TRBV7-3; size: once; CDR3: CASSTQGAPEQFF; DNA: TGTGCCAGCAGCACACAGGGGGCGCCTGAGCAGTTCTTC
J: TRBJ1-2; D: NA; V: TRBV4-1; size: NA; CDR3: CASSQTQGIYGYTF; DNA: TGCGCCAGCAGCCAGACTCAGGGAATCTATGGCTACACCTTC
J: TRBJ2-7; D: NA; V: TRBV27; size: NA; CDR3: CASSFAGHISYEQYF; DNA: TGTGCCAGCAGTTTTGCCGGACACATATCCTACGAGCAGTACTTC